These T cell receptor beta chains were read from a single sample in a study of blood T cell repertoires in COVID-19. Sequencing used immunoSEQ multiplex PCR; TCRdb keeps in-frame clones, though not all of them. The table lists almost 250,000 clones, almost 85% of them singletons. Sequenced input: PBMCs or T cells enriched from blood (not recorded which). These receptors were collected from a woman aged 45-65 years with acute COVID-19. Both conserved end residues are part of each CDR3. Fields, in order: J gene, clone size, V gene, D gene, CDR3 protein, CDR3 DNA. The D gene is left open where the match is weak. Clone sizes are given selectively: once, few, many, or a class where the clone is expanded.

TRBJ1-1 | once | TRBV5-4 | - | CASSSGGGWTEAFF | TGTGCCAGCAGCTCCGGGGGGGGCTGGACTGAAGCTTTCTTT
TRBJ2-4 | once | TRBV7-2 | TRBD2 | CASSLGTSGAVLAKNIQYF | TGTGCCAGCAGCTTGGGGACTAGCGGGGCTGTTTTAGCCAAAAACATTCAGTACTTC
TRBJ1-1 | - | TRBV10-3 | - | CAISEGQPNTEAFF | TGTGCCATCAGTGAGGGACAGCCGAACACTGAAGCTTTCTTT
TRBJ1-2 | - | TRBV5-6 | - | CASSSVGGRRRGYTF | TGTGCCAGCAGCTCGGTCGGGGGAAGAAGGAGAGGCTACACCTTC
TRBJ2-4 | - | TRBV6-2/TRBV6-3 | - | CASSYLRAGNIQYF | TGTGCCAGCAGTTACCTTAGAGCAGGAAACATTCAGTACTTC
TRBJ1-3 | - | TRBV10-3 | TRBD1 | CAIRGTAGNTIYF | TGTGCCATCAGGGGGACAGCTGGAAACACCATATATTTT
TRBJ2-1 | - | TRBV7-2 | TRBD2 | CASSPPRGTSGGWNEQFF | TGTGCCAGCAGCCCACCCCGGGGGACTAGCGGGGGGTGGAATGAGCAGTTCTTC
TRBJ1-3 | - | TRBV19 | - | CASSIGSGHGNTIYF | TGTGCCAGTAGTATAGGGTCGGGACATGGAAACACCATATATTTT
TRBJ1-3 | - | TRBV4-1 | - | CASSLEASSGNTIYF | TGCGCCAGCAGCCTCGAGGCGAGCTCTGGAAACACCATATATTTT
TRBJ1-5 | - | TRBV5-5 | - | CASSFSQVQPQHF | TGTGCCAGCAGCTTTTCCCAGGTTCAGCCCCAGCATTTT
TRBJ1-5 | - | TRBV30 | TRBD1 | CAWSQKTGGNQPQHF | TGTGCCTGGAGCCAAAAAACAGGGGGCAATCAGCCCCAGCATTTT
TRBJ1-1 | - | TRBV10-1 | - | CASSVSSDTEAFF | TGCGCCAGCAGTGTATCGTCCGACACTGAAGCTTTCTTT
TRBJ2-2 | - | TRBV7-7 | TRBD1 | CASSSGQGGYTGELFF | TGTGCTAGCAGCTCAGGACAGGGCGGATACACCGGGGAGCTGTTTTTT
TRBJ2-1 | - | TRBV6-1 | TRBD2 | CASTRAGGSYNEQFF | TGTGCCAGCACCCGGGCGGGGGGCTCCTACAATGAGCAGTTCTTC
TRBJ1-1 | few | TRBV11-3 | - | CASRGQNTEAFF | TGTGCCAGCCGGGGACAGAACACTGAAGCTTTCTTT
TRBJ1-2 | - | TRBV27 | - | CASSPTMDSDYGYTF | TGTGCCAGCAGTCCTACCATGGACAGCGACTATGGCTACACCTTC
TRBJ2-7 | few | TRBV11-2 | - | CASSLPPFEQYF | TGTGCCAGCAGCTTACCCCCTTTCGAGCAGTACTTC
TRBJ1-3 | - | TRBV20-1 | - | CSASYSLRNTIYF | TGCAGTGCTAGTTACAGTTTGAGAAACACCATATATTTT
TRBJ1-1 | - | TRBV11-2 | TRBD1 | CASSTTGTGERANTEAFF | TGTGCCAGCAGCACAACCGGGACAGGGGAGCGGGCGAACACTGAAGCTTTCTTT
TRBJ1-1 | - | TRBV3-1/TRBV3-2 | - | CASSRSEGEAFF | TGTGCCAGCAGCCGATCTGAGGGCGAAGCTTTCTTT
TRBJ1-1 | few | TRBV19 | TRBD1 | CASSTGTGHPEAFF | TGTGCCAGTAGTACTGGGACAGGGCATCCAGAAGCTTTCTTT
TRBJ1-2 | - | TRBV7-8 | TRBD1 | CASSLGAGQGGYTF | TGTGCCAGCAGCCTAGGGGCCGGACAGGGAGGCTACACCTTC
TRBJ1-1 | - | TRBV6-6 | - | CASSRTQDGTEAFF | TGTGCCAGCAGCCGGACTCAGGATGGCACTGAAGCTTTCTTT
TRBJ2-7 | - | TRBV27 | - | CASSSVTTGNEQYF | TGTGCCAGCAGTTCTGTAACCACAGGAAACGAGCAGTACTTC
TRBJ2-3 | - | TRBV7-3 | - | CASSLEGGPPDTQYF | TGTGCCAGCAGCTTAGAGGGGGGGCCCCCAGATACGCAGTATTTT
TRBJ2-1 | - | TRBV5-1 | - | CASSFTTGSSYNEQFF | TGCGCCAGCAGCTTTACGACAGGTAGCTCCTACAATGAGCAGTTCTTC
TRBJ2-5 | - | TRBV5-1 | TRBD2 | CASSELAGAQETQYF | TGCGCCAGCAGTGAACTAGCGGGGGCACAAGAGACCCAGTACTTC
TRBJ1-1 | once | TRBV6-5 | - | CAGSRDTKSNTEAFF | TGTGCCGGATCAAGAGACACAAAGTCGAACACTGAAGCTTTCTTT
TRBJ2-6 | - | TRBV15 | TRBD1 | CATSKGQGAGANVLTF | TGTGCCACCAGCAAAGGACAGGGGGCTGGGGCCAACGTCCTGACTTTC
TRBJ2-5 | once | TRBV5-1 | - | CASRPAGQTTQETQYF | TGCGCCAGCAGGCCGGCAGGACAAACAACCCAAGAGACCCAGTACTTC
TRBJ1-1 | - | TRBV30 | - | CAWSPQNTEAFF | TGTGCCTGGAGTCCCCAGAACACTGAAGCTTTCTTT
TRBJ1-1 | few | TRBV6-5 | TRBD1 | CASREDRVGGTEAFF | TGTGCCAGCAGGGAGGACAGGGTAGGGGGCACTGAAGCTTTCTTT
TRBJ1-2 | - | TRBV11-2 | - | CASSNIIQGAGNGYTF | TGTGCCAGCAGCAATATAATACAAGGGGCAGGGAATGGCTACACCTTC
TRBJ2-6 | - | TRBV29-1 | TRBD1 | CSVEGFGTASGANVLTF | TGCAGCGTTGAAGGTTTTGGGACAGCCTCTGGGGCCAACGTCCTGACTTTC
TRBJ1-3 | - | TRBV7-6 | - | CASSQLTVSGNTIYF | TGTGCCAGCAGCCAACTTACCGTGTCTGGAAACACCATATATTTT
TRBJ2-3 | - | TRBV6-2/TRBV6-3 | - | CASSYRTVGLDTQYF | TGTGCCAGCAGTTACCGGACAGTAGGATTGGATACGCAGTATTTT
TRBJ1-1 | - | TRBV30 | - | CAWSPMAPEAFF | TGTGCCTGGTCCCCCATGGCCCCTGAAGCTTTCTTT
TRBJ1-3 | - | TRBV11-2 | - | CASSLGWEAGPHSGNTIYF | TGTGCCAGCAGCTTAGGTTGGGAGGCAGGGCCCCACTCTGGAAACACCATATATTTT
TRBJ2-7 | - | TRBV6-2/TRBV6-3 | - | CASSYSGRVEQYF | TGTGCCAGCAGTTACTCGGGTCGGGTCGAGCAGTACTTC
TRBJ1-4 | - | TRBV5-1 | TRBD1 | CASSSTGTGDEKLFF | TGCGCCAGCAGCAGCACCGGGACAGGGGATGAAAAACTGTTTTTT
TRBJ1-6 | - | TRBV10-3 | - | CAISESGLDNSPLHF | TGTGCCATCAGTGAGTCGGGACTGGATAATTCACCCCTCCACTTT
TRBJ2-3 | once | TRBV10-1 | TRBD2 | CASSRLALSATQYF | TGCGCCAGCTCCAGACTAGCCCTTTCAGCTACGCAGTATTTT
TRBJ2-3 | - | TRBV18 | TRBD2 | CASSGLAGGPTSTDTQYF | TGTGCCAGCTCAGGACTAGCGGGGGGCCCTACTAGCACAGATACGCAGTATTTT
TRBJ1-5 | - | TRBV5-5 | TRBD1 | CASSLDRANQPQHF | TGTGCCAGCAGCCTGGACAGGGCGAATCAGCCCCAGCATTTT
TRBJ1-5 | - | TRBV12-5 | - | CASGLGTRGNNQPQHF | TGTGCTAGTGGTTTGGGGACACGCGGTAACAATCAGCCCCAGCATTTT
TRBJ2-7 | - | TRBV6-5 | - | CATRDMIYEQYF | TGTGCCACCCGGGACATGATCTACGAGCAGTACTTC
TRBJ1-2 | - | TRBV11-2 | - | CASSLAGNNYGYTF | TGTGCCAGCAGCTTAGCGGGGAATAACTATGGCTACACCTTC
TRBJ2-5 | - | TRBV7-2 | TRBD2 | CASNLFLAGEETQYF | TGTGCCAGCAACTTATTCCTAGCGGGAGAAGAGACCCAGTACTTC
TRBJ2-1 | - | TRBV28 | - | CASSLVGSVSYNEQFF | TGTGCCAGCAGTTTGGTCGGTAGTGTATCCTACAATGAGCAGTTCTTC